This T cell receptor (beta chain) was sequenced for a study of OX40 agonist ivuxolimab in advanced cancers. Blood sampling took place at baseline, cycle 4 day 1, and cycle 7 day 1. Points on this clone: As yet, its antigen is unknown.

Germline CDR1 and CDR2: LNHDA and SQIVND (reference sequence). The CDR3 is 13 amino acids. The germline V and J ends were trimmed by 5 bases and 11 bases, with 16 bases remaining between them. The data were produced by immunoSEQ multiplex PCR, yet TCRdb's version contains in-frame clones alone and is incomplete. The top ten hold around 0.31% of the sample, which has about 160,000 clones, 85% to 95% seen once. Findings and limits, study-wide: At 0.1 to 3.0 mg/kg, CD4+ and CD8+ blood T cells expanded clonally by week 6.

This receptor was taken from an adult with an advanced solid tumor such as melanoma, head and neck, liver or kidney cancer. The V call is TRBV19, the J call TRBJ1-5; D possibly corresponds to TRBD1 (6 bases). Sample: CD4+ or CD8+ T cells sorted from blood, taken in a trial of the OX40 agonist ivuxolimab. The CDR3 coding sequence is TGTGCCAGTAGTGCGACAGGTTTAGGAGCCCAGCATTTT. Translating gives CASSATGLGAQHF.